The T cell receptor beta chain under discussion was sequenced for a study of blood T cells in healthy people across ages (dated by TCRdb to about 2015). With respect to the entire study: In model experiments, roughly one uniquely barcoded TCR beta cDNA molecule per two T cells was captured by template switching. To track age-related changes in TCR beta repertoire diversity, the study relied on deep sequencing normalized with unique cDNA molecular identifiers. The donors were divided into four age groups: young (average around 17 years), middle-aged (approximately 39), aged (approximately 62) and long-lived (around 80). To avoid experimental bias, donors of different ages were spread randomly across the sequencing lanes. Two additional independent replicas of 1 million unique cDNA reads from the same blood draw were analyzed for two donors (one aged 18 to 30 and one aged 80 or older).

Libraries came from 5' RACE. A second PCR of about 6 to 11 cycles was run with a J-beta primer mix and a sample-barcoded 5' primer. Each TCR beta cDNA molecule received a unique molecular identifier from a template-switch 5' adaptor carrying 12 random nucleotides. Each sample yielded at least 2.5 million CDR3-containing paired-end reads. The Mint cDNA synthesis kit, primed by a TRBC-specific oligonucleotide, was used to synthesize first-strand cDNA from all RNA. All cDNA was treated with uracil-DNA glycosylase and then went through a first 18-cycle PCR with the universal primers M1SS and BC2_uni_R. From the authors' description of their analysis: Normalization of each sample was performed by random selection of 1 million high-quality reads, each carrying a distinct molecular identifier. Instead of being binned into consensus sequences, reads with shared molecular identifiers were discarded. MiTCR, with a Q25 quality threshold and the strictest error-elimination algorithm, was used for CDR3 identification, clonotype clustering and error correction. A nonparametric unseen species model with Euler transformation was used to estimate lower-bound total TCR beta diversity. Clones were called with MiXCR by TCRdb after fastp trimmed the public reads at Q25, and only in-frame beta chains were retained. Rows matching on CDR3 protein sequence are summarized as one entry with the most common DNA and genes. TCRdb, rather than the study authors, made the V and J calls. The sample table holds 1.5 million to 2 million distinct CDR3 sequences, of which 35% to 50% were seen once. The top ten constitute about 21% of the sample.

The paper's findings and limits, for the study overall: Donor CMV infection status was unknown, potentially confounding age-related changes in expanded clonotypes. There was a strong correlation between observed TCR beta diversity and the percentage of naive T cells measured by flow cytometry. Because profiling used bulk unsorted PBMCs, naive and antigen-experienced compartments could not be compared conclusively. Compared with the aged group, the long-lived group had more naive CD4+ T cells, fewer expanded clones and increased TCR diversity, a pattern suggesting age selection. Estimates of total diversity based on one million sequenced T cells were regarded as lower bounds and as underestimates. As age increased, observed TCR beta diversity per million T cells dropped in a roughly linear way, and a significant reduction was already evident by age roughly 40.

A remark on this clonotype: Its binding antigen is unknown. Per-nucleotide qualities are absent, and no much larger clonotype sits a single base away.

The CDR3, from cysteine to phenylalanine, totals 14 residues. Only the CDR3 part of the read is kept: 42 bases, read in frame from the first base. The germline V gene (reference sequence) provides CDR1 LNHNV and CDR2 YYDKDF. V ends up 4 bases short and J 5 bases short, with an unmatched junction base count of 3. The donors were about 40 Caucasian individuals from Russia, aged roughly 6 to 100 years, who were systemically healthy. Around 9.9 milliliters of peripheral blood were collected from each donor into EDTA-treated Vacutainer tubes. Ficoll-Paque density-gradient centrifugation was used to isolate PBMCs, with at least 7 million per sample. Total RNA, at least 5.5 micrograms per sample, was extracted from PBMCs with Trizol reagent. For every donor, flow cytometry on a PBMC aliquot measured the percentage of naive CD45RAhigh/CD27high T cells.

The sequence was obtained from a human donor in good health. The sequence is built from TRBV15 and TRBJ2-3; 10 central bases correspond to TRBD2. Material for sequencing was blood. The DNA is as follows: TGTGCCACCAGCAAAAGCGGGGGGGGAGATACGCAGTATTTT. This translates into CATSKSGGGDTQYF.